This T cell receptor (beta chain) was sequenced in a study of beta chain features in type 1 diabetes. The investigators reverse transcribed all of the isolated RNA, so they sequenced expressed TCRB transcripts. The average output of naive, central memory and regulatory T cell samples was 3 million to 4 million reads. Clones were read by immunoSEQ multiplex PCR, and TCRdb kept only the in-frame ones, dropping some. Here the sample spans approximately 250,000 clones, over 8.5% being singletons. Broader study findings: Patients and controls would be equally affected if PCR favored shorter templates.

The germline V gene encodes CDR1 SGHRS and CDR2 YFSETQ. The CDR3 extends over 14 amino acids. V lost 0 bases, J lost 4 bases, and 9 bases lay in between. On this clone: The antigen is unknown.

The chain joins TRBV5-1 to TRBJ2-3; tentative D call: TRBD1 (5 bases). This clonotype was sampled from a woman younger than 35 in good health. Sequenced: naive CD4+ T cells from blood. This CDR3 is CASSLGGAPDTQYF. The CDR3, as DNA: TGCGCCAGCAGCTTGGGGGGCGCCCCAGATACGCAGTATTTT.